The rows below give T cell receptor beta chains drawn from one sample of a study of blood T cell repertoires in COVID-19. Sequencing was performed with immunoSEQ multiplex PCR; in TCRdb, only in-frame clones are kept and a portion is missing. The table records roughly 520,000 clones, approximately 87% of them present only once. Sequences were obtained from PBMCs or T cells enriched from blood (not recorded which). The receptors derive from a woman between 35 and 50 years old who had recovered from COVID-19. CDR3s include the opening cysteine and the closing phenylalanine or tryptophan. Each record gives: J gene, clone size, V gene, D gene, CDR3 protein, CDR3 DNA. D genes are given only for firm matches. Size is stated for part of the rows, as once, few or many counts, or as a class when the clone is expanded.

j_call: TRBJ2-6
clone_size: -
v_call: TRBV3-1/TRBV3-2
d_call: TRBD1
cdr3_aa: CASTHRTGNSGANVLTF
cdr3_nt: TGTGCCAGCACCCACAGGACAGGTAACTCTGGGGCCAACGTCCTGACTTTC

j_call: TRBJ2-6
clone_size: -
v_call: TRBV6-2/TRBV6-3
d_call: -
cdr3_aa: CASSPYQGAGANVLTF
cdr3_nt: TGTGCCAGCAGCCCATACCAGGGTGCTGGGGCCAACGTCCTGACTTTC

j_call: TRBJ2-3
clone_size: -
v_call: TRBV7-2
d_call: TRBD2
cdr3_aa: CASSLGSGVAGGRGTQYF
cdr3_nt: TGTGCCAGCAGCTTAGGGAGCGGGGTAGCGGGAGGGAGAGGTACGCAGTATTTT

j_call: TRBJ1-2
clone_size: -
v_call: TRBV6-5
d_call: -
cdr3_aa: CASSRQATYGYTF
cdr3_nt: TGTGCCAGCAGTCGACAGGCTACCTATGGCTACACCTTC

j_call: TRBJ2-5
clone_size: -
v_call: TRBV4-3
d_call: TRBD2
cdr3_aa: CASSQRPSGRGYQETQYF
cdr3_nt: TGCGCCAGCAGCCAACGGCCTAGCGGGAGGGGGTACCAAGAGACCCAGTACTTC

j_call: TRBJ1-6
clone_size: -
v_call: TRBV28
d_call: -
cdr3_aa: CASSPQTGWFGQPLHF
cdr3_nt: TGTGCCAGCAGTCCTCAAACAGGGTGGTTTGGGCAACCCCTCCACTTT

j_call: TRBJ2-5
clone_size: -
v_call: TRBV5-6
d_call: TRBD2
cdr3_aa: CASSLPLAGVARETQYF
cdr3_nt: TGTGCCAGCAGCTTGCCGCTAGCGGGAGTAGCCCGAGAGACCCAGTACTTC

j_call: TRBJ2-1
clone_size: -
v_call: TRBV5-5
d_call: TRBD1
cdr3_aa: CASSSGTGAPNEQFF
cdr3_nt: TGTGCCAGCAGTTCCGGGACAGGGGCTCCCAATGAGCAGTTCTTC

j_call: TRBJ1-6
clone_size: -
v_call: TRBV6-1
d_call: -
cdr3_aa: CASSERQGTDSPLHF
cdr3_nt: TGTGCCAGCAGTGAGAGGCAGGGGACCGATTCACCCCTCCACTTT

j_call: TRBJ2-1
clone_size: -
v_call: TRBV6-5
d_call: -
cdr3_aa: CASALRTSGNEQFF
cdr3_nt: TGTGCCAGCGCGCTCCGTACTTCAGGCAATGAGCAGTTCTTC

j_call: TRBJ1-2
clone_size: once
v_call: TRBV11-2
d_call: TRBD1
cdr3_aa: CASSFGQGDGYTF
cdr3_nt: TGTGCCAGCAGCTTCGGGCAGGGGGACGGCTACACCTTC

j_call: TRBJ1-1
clone_size: -
v_call: TRBV10-3
d_call: -
cdr3_aa: CAISAAENTEAFF
cdr3_nt: TGTGCCATCAGTGCGGCGGAGAACACTGAAGCTTTCTTT

j_call: TRBJ2-1
clone_size: -
v_call: TRBV2
d_call: TRBD2
cdr3_aa: CASSGEASGSSYNEQFF
cdr3_nt: TGTGCCAGCAGTGGAGAGGCTAGCGGGAGCTCCTACAATGAGCAGTTCTTC

j_call: TRBJ1-6
clone_size: -
v_call: TRBV3-1/TRBV3-2
d_call: -
cdr3_aa: CASSRGGAAGDNSPLHF
cdr3_nt: TGTGCCAGCAGCCGGGGGGGGGCAGCCGGAGATAATTCACCCCTCCACTTT

j_call: TRBJ2-1
clone_size: -
v_call: TRBV19
d_call: -
cdr3_aa: CASSIETSAEQFF
cdr3_nt: TGTGCCAGTAGTATAGAGACGAGCGCTGAGCAGTTCTTC

j_call: TRBJ2-7
clone_size: -
v_call: TRBV5-1
d_call: TRBD2
cdr3_aa: CASSLGGSSYEQYF
cdr3_nt: TGCGCCAGCAGCTTGGGCGGGAGCTCCTACGAGCAGTACTTC

j_call: TRBJ1-3
clone_size: -
v_call: TRBV25-1
d_call: -
cdr3_aa: CASTPRGITSGNTIYF
cdr3_nt: TGTGCCAGCACCCCCAGAGGGATCACCTCTGGAAACACCATATATTTT

j_call: TRBJ2-3
clone_size: -
v_call: TRBV6-5
d_call: TRBD2
cdr3_aa: CATSQSSGYTDTQYF
cdr3_nt: TGTGCCACTTCCCAGTCTAGCGGCTACACAGATACGCAGTATTTT

j_call: TRBJ1-2
clone_size: -
v_call: TRBV6-5
d_call: TRBD1
cdr3_aa: CASSLHDRGGYGYTF
cdr3_nt: TGTGCCAGCAGTCTACATGACAGGGGCGGCTATGGCTACACCTTC

j_call: TRBJ1-1
clone_size: -
v_call: TRBV19
d_call: TRBD1
cdr3_aa: CASSQTGGNTEAFF
cdr3_nt: TGTGCCAGTAGTCAGACAGGGGGAAACACTGAAGCTTTCTTT

j_call: TRBJ2-2
clone_size: -
v_call: TRBV5-1
d_call: -
cdr3_aa: CASSLDGPTGELFF
cdr3_nt: TGCGCCAGCAGCTTGGATGGCCCCACCGGGGAGCTGTTTTTT

j_call: TRBJ2-3
clone_size: few
v_call: TRBV7-2
d_call: TRBD2
cdr3_aa: CASRRRLAGGGDTQYF
cdr3_nt: TGTGCCAGCAGACGAAGACTAGCGGGAGGGGGTGATACGCAGTATTTT

j_call: TRBJ1-6
clone_size: -
v_call: TRBV6-6
d_call: TRBD1
cdr3_aa: CASSSWDRGDSPLHF
cdr3_nt: TGTGCCAGCAGTTCCTGGGACAGGGGTGATTCACCCCTCCACTTT

j_call: TRBJ1-1
clone_size: -
v_call: TRBV24-1
d_call: -
cdr3_aa: CATSATRSTEAFF
cdr3_nt: TGTGCCACCAGTGCCACCAGAAGCACTGAAGCTTTCTTT

j_call: TRBJ1-1
clone_size: once
v_call: TRBV18
d_call: TRBD1
cdr3_aa: CASSPQPPGGAAEAFF
cdr3_nt: TGTGCCAGCTCACCTCAACCCCCAGGGGGCGCCGCTGAAGCTTTCTTT

j_call: TRBJ2-1
clone_size: -
v_call: TRBV30
d_call: -
cdr3_aa: CAWSVERRLFF
cdr3_nt: TGTGCCTGGAGTGTAGAACGGAGGTTGTTCTTC

j_call: TRBJ1-2
clone_size: -
v_call: TRBV7-9
d_call: -
cdr3_aa: CASSSPRGGVGGYTF
cdr3_nt: TGTGCCAGCAGCTCCCCGAGAGGAGGGGTCGGTGGCTACACCTTC